Included here is one TCR beta chain sequence, with context. Clones were sequenced by immunoSEQ multiplex PCR, and TCRdb holds only the in-frame ones, with some missing. This sample yields 250,000 or so clones, of which over 75% are seen a single time; approximately 2% belongs to the top ten. Across over 20 US areas, participants ranged in age from roughly 18 to 95 years. Cohorts were assigned according to the clinical history that participants reported. The study counted Cohort 3 donors as recovered given two negative PCRs, clearance, or symptom resolution. The entry originates in a study of blood T cell repertoires in COVID-19. V lost 2 bases, J lost 0 bases, and 2 bases stayed unmatched. This CDR3 comprises 15 residues. Germline lookup yields CDR1 SGHNT and CDR2 YENEEA.

Material: PBMCs or T cells enriched from blood (not recorded which). The receptor was isolated from a woman between 45 and 60 years old who had recovered from COVID-19. The chain has TRBV11-3 and TRBJ1-1, with 8 bases identical to TRBD1. In DNA, the CDR3 is TGTGCCAGCAGCTTATCGGGACAGGTGAACACTGAAGCTTTCTTT. Protein sequence: CASSLSGQVNTEAFF.